The text below deals with one T cell receptor beta chain. Its antigen is not identified. This record belongs to a study of T cell responses to AZD1222 COVID-19 vaccine. The study, taken as a whole, reports: A mostly white British donor set with more females was recruited, and clonal diversity was possibly underestimated.

TCRdb's table, derived via immunoSEQ multiplex PCR, lists solely in-frame clones and lacks some. The table includes more than 95,000 clones, about 89% detected once. V was shortened by 5 bases and J by 2 bases, with 6 bases between the two germline ends. Germline CDR1 and CDR2: MDHEN and SYDVKM. The CDR3 contains 13 residues. This sequence joins TRBV28 and TRBJ1-4, with D unclear. Material: peripheral blood, obtained on day 0 of AZD1222 vaccination. This clonotype was sampled from an adult in good health. The CDR3 sequence is CASSLYTNEKLFF. DNA of the CDR3: TGTGCCAGCAGTCTATACACTAATGAAAAACTGTTTTTT.